The 8 T cell receptor beta chains presented below share a single source sample, sequenced in a study of OX40 agonist ivuxolimab in advanced cancers. Assay: immunoSEQ multiplex PCR; the TCRdb copy retains only in-frame clones and omits some. The table records just over 25,000 clones, approximately 83% of them present only once. The source material was CD4+ or CD8+ T cells sorted from blood, sampled in a trial of the OX40 agonist ivuxolimab. The receptors shown here come from an adult with an advanced solid tumor such as melanoma, head and neck, liver or kidney cancer.

The V call is TRBV4-2, the J call TRBJ1-2; no clear D. V lost 0 bases and J lost 6, with 5 bases in between. Germline CDR1 LGHNA, CDR2 YNFKEQ. The CDR3 consists of 12 residues. CDR3 nucleotides: TGTGCCAGCAGCCAAGATACGGATGGCTACACCTTC. Protein sequence: CASSQDTDGYTF.

The chain links TRBV27 to TRBJ1-2; TRBD1 matches 8 bases. The CDR3 is made up of 16 amino acids. Unmatched junction bases numbered 7, after V lost 3 bases and J lost 1 base. Per the germline V gene, CDR1 is MNHEY and CDR2 is SMNVEV (reference sequence). CDR3 nucleotide sequence: TGTGCCAGCAGTTTGAGACAGGGGCAAATTAACTATGGCTACACCTTC. This translates into CASSLRQGQINYGYTF.

V gene TRBV7-9 combines with J gene TRBJ1-4, with TRBD1 as a possible D gene (5 bases). The CDR3 is 14 residues long. The V gene's germline CDR1 is SEHNR and CDR2 FQNEAQ (reference sequence). V was cut by 5 bases and J by 8 bases, with 15 bases left in between. CDR3 loop: CASSPVGRPEKLFF. DNA for the CDR3: TGTGCCAGCAGCCCAGTGGGGCGGCCGGAAAAACTGTTTTTT.

J is TRBJ2-3 and V is TRBV7-9; TRBD2 might be the D (7 bases). The V and J ends lost 0 bases and 13 bases respectively, with 14 bases between them. This CDR3 region has 13 residues. CDR1 is SEHNR, CDR2 FQNEAQ, per germline (reference sequence). The CDR3 loop reads CASSLAGGPVEYF. For the CDR3, the DNA is TGTGCCAGCAGCTTAGCGGGGGGGCCGGTAGAGTATTTT.

This chain's CDR3 is CASSQDQIGTGKGYTF. CDR3 DNA sequence: TGCGCCAGCAGCCAAGACCAAATCGGGACAGGGAAGGGCTACACCTTC. The rearrangement uses TRBV4-1 and TRBJ1-2, with TRBD1 matching 9 bases. The length of the CDR3 is 16 residues. The V and J ends lost 0 bases and 8 bases, in that order; junction bases with no gene match: 10. CDR1 is MGHRA, CDR2 YSYEKL, per germline.

The chain recombines TRBV5-8 with TRBJ1-4; TRBD1 aligns across 10 bases. The CDR3 extends over 14 amino acids. Germline lookup yields CDR1 SGHTS and CDR2 YDEGEE. Germline trimming cut 2 bases from V and 6 bases from J; bases unmatched to any gene: 1. CDR3 bases: TGTGCCAGCAGCTTCGGGACAGGGGATGAAAAACTGTTTTTT. Amino acid sequence: CASSFGTGDEKLFF.

The chain carries TRBV5-3 and TRBJ2-4, with TRBD2 matching over 7 bases. TRBV5-3 is treated as an ORF (open reading frame) with a function not yet certain. V shed 2 bases and J 0 bases; nucleotides not matched to a gene: 14. This CDR3 has 19 residues. CDR3 loop: CARSLYVGLGDQAKNIQYF. The CDR3, as DNA: TGTGCCAGAAGCTTATACGTCGGACTAGGCGACCAAGCCAAAAACATTCAGTACTTC.

This rearrangement joins TRBV14 to TRBJ1-1; 10 nucleotides align to TRBD1. Germline V gives CDR1 SGHDN, CDR2 FVKESK. The V and J ends lost 7 bases and 3 bases, in that order; junction bases with no gene match: 11. The CDR3 sequence is 16 residues long. This chain's CDR3 is CASNAPDRGFDTEAFF. DNA of the CDR3: TGTGCCAGCAACGCGCCGGACAGGGGGTTTGACACTGAAGCTTTCTTT.